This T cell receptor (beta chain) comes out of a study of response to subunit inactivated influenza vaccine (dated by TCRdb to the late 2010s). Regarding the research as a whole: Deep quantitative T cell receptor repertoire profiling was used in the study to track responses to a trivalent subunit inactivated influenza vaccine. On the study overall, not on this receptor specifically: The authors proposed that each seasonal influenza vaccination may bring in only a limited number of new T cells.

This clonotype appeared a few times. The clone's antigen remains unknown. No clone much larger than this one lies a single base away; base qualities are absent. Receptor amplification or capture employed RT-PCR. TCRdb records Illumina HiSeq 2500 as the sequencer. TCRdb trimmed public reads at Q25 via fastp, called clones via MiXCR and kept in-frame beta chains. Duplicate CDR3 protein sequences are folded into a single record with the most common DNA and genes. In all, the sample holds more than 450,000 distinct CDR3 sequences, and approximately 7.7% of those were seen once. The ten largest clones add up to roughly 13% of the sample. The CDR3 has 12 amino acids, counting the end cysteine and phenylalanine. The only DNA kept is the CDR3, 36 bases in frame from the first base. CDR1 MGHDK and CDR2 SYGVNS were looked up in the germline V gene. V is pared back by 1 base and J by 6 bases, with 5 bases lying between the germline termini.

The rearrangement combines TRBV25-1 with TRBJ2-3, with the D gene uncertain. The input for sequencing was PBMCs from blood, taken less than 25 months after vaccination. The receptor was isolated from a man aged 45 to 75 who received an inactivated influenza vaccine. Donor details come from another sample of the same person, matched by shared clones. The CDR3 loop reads CASSELWDTQYF. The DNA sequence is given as TGTGCCAGCAGTGAATTGTGGGATACGCAGTATTTT.